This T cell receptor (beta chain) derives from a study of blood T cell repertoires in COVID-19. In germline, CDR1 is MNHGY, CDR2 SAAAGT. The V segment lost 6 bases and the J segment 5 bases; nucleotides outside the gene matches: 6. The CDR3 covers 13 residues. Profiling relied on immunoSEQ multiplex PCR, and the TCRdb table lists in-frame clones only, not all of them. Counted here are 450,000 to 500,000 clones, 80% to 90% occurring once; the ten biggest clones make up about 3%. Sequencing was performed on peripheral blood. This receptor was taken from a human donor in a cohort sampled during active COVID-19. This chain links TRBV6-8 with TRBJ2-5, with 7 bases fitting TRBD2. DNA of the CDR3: TGTGCCAGCAGGAGACTAGCCTGGGAGACCCAGTACTTC. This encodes CASRRLAWETQYF.